The 6 T cell receptor beta chains below all came from one sample that was sequenced in a study of identical twins' blood T cells (dated by TCRdb to the early 2010s). The library was built by means of 5' RACE. The reads were generated on an Illumina Genome Analyzer IIx. The raw public data were reprocessed by TCRdb itself: fastp quality trimming at Q25, MiXCR clonotype calling, in-frame beta chains only. When rows share a CDR3 protein, they turn into one entry using the most common DNA and genes. The sample table holds 400,000 or so distinct CDR3 sequences, of which about 28% were seen once. Together, the top ten hold about 6% of the sample. Input material: PBMCs. These receptors were taken from a woman aged 18-55 years in good health.

CDR3 protein: CASREGANTEAFF. Here the CDR3 DNA reads TGTGCCAGCAGGGAGGGGGCGAACACTGAAGCTTTCTTT. The genes are TRBV12-3 or TRBV12-4 and TRBJ1-1, with 7 bases fitting TRBD1. This CDR3 is 13 amino acids long. J was trimmed by 1 base and V by 6 bases; bases with no gene match: 2.

This clonotype was found a few times. The gene calls are TRBV5-1 and TRBJ1-5; 10 positions agree with TRBD1. V lost 1 base and J lost 3; bases outside the gene matches: 4. This CDR3 comprises 16 residues. Per germline, CDR1 SGHRS and CDR2 YFSETQ. The CDR3 loop reads CASSLTGQGINQPQHF. The DNA of the CDR3 is TGCGCCAGCAGCTTGACGGGACAGGGGATCAATCAGCCCCAGCATTTT.

The chain employs TRBV3-1 and TRBJ1-1; D possibly corresponds to TRBD1 (5 bases). The CDR3 length is 14 residues. V was pared by 0 bases and J by 12 bases, with 17 bases between. Germline CDR1 is LGHDT and CDR2 is YNNKEL (reference sequence). CDR3 coding DNA: TGTGCCAGCAGCCAAGATCTGAGGACATTCGAAACTTTCTTT. Translated, it gives CASSQDLRTFETFF.

This clonotype was seen many times. The chain joins TRBV9 to TRBJ2-3, with 7 bases fitting TRBD1. The V gene's germline CDR1 is SGDLS and CDR2 YYNGEE. Germline trimming cut 4 bases from V and 6 bases from J; bases unmatched to any gene: 8. The CDR3 extends over 14 amino acids. CDR3 amino acids: CASSPPQGGDTQYF. The CDR3 DNA reads TGTGCCAGCAGCCCTCCCCAAGGGGGCGATACGCAGTATTTT.

V usage is TRBV18 and J usage is TRBJ2-7; 8 bases are a match to TRBD1. The CDR3 consists of 13 residues. V lost 3 bases to trimming and J lost 6 bases; unmatched junction nucleotides: 4. Germline loops: CDR1 KGHSH, CDR2 LQKENI. The CDR3 reads CASSPGQGFEQYF. In DNA, the CDR3 is TGTGCCAGCTCACCTGGACAGGGCTTCGAGCAGTACTTC.

This clonotype was detected a few times. The gene calls are TRBV13 and TRBJ1-1; no firm D call. Germline CDR1 PRHDT, CDR2 FYEKMQ (reference sequence). The V gene lost 7 bases and the J gene lost 0 bases, with 6 bases spanning the gap. The CDR3 length is 12 residues. The CDR3 DNA reads TGTGCCAGCACCACTATGAACACTGAAGCTTTCTTT. Translated: CASTTMNTEAFF.